The 13 T cell receptor beta chains presented below share a single source sample, sequenced in a study of blood T cells in healthy people across ages. The use of a sample-barcoded 5' primer and a J-beta primer mix characterized a second PCR of about 6 to 11 cycles. In TCRdb, the 5' RACE reads were re-called with MiXCR into one record per CDR3 protein. This sample has 500,000 to 600,000 distinct CDR3 sequences, with approximately 30% found just once. Sequencing input: blood. The receptors come from a woman aged 70-85 years in good health.

This clonotype was observed a handful of times. The rearrangement joins TRBV12-3 or TRBV12-4 to TRBJ1-2; 10 bases line up with TRBD1. The ends lost 3 bases at V and 2 bases at J; junction bases unmatched: 9. The CDR3 loop spans 17 amino acids. The CDR3 here is CASSLTGGFSGNYGYTF. Here the CDR3 DNA reads TGTGCCAGCAGTTTGACAGGGGGCTTTTCGGGCAACTATGGCTACACCTTC.

This clonotype was seen only a few times. The rearrangement uses TRBV4-3 and TRBJ2-7; 9 bases align to TRBD2. Germline CDR1 LGHNA, CDR2 YSLEER. After removal of 1 base from V and 3 bases from J, the junction contained 4 bases not matched to a gene. The CDR3 runs to 15 residues. The CDR3 nucleotides are TGCGCCAGCAGCCAAGGACCTAGCGGGGACTACGAGCAGTACTTC. It encodes CASSQGPSGDYEQYF.

This clonotype was detected ten times or more. The chain uses TRBV4-1 and TRBJ1-2; 8 nucleotides line up with TRBD1. J lost 8 bases, V lost 0 bases, and 5 bases had no gene match. Germline V gene lookup returns CDR1 MGHRA and CDR2 YSYEKL. This CDR3 is built from 14 residues. The CDR3 sequence: CASSQDFGQGGYTF. The CDR3 DNA reads TGCGCCAGCAGCCAAGATTTCGGACAGGGCGGCTACACCTTC.

V and J are TRBV19 and TRBJ1-1, with D possibly TRBD1 on 5 matching bases. Trimming took 6 bases from V and 5 from J, leaving 13 bases between them. This CDR3 region has 13 residues. Germline V gene lookup returns CDR1 LNHDA and CDR2 SQIVND (reference sequence). CDR3 in DNA: TGTGCCAGTAGAAAGGACATAGGGACTGAAGCTTTCTTT. Protein product: CASRKDIGTEAFF.

The chain couples TRBV3-1 to TRBJ2-5, with D tentatively TRBD1 or TRBD2 (5 bases each). Trimming stripped 0 bases from V and 0 bases from J, with 8 bases between. Per the germline V gene, CDR1 is LGHDT and CDR2 is YNNKEL (reference sequence). This CDR3 region has 15 residues. In nucleotides, the CDR3 is TGTGCCAGCAGCCAAGACCTGGGGGACCAAGAGACCCAGTACTTC. Translated, it gives CASSQDLGDQETQYF.

This clonotype was observed a few times. V is TRBV27 and J is TRBJ2-5; D gene unclear. The germline gives CDR1 MNHEY, CDR2 SMNVEV (reference sequence). This CDR3 is 9 amino acids long. The V and J ends lost 11 bases and 7 bases respectively, with 8 bases between them. CDR3 in DNA: TGTGCCGGCCGAGGGACCCAGTACTTC. This translates into CAGRGTQYF.

This clonotype occurred a few times. This chain uses TRBV15 with TRBJ2-1; D possibly uses TRBD1 or TRBD2 (5 bases each). V lost 0 bases and J 0 bases, leaving 15 bases between the germline ends. The CDR3 sequence is 18 residues long. Per germline, CDR1 LNHNV and CDR2 YYDKDF (reference sequence). DNA for the CDR3: TGTGCCACCAGCAGAGATGGGGGAAGGTCCCGCTCCTACAATGAGCAGTTCTTC. Its translation is CATSRDGGRSRSYNEQFF.

This clonotype was recorded a few times. The germline gene is not matched at one end of the junction; a read error may be the cause. The chain links TRBV3-1 to TRBJ2-7; D is unresolved. The CDR3 runs to 13 residues. Germline V CDR1 and CDR2: LGHDT, YNNKEL (reference sequence). CDR3 amino acids: CAGSQIHGYEQYF. The CDR3 region has the DNA TGTGCCGGCAGCCAAATCCACGGCTACGAGCAGTACTTC.

The chain is built from TRBV5-1 and TRBJ2-7; 7 positions match TRBD2. The junction had 9 bases not matched to a gene; V was cut back by 1 base and J by 5 bases. The CDR3 is made up of 15 amino acids. CDR1 is SGHRS and CDR2 is YFSETQ in the germline V gene. CDR3 residues: CASSLRGREYDEQYF. CDR3 in DNA: TGCGCCAGCAGCTTGCGGGGGAGGGAGTACGACGAGCAGTACTTC.

The chain is built from TRBV6-6 and TRBJ1-2, with D possibly TRBD1 on 6 matching bases. Germline loops: CDR1 MNHNY, CDR2 SVGAGI (reference sequence). CDR3 length equals 14 residues. Trimming cost V 1 base and J 1 base, with 7 bases left between them. The CDR3 region is CASSYWGLNYGYTF. The CDR3 region has the DNA TGTGCCAGCAGTTACTGGGGGCTTAACTATGGCTACACCTTC.

J is TRBJ1-4 and V is TRBV5-1; 7 nucleotides line up with TRBD1. This CDR3 is 15 amino acids long. V lost 4 bases to trimming and J lost 0 bases; unmatched junction nucleotides: 3. Germline V lookup: CDR1 SGHRS, CDR2 YFSETQ. In DNA, the CDR3 is TGCGCCAGCAGCCAAGGGACAGCAACTAATGAAAAACTGTTTTTT. This translates into CASSQGTATNEKLFF.

A few counts support this clonotype. J is TRBJ2-5 and V is TRBV6-5, with D perhaps being TRBD1 or TRBD2 (6 bases each). This CDR3 has 15 amino acids. Germline CDR1 MNHEY, CDR2 SVGAGI. V was clipped by 7 bases and J by 2 bases, with 17 bases between them. CDR3 nucleotide sequence: TGTGCCAGCAAATCATGGGGGGCTCCTCAAGAGACCCAGTACTTC. Its translation: CASKSWGAPQETQYF.

This clonotype came up a few times. The chain recombines TRBV6-5 with TRBJ1-2, with a weak D call TRBD1 (5 bases). Germline V gene sequence: CDR1 MNHEY, CDR2 SVGAGI. The CDR3 is 13 amino acids. The ends were cut back, 8 bases at V and 4 bases at J, with 14 bases in the middle. This chain's CDR3 is CASYERGGYGYTF. DNA for the CDR3: TGTGCCAGCTACGAGAGGGGTGGCTATGGCTACACCTTC.